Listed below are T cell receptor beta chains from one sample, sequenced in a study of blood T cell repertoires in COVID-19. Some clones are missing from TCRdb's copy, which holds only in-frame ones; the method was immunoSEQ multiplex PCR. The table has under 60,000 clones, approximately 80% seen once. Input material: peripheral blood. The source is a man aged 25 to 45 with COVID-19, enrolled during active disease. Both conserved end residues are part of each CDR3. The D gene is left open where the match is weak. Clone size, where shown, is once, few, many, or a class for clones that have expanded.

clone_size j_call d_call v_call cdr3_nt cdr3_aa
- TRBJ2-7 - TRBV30 TGTGCCTGGATCCCAGGGGGAGGCTACGAGCAGTACTTC CAWIPGGGYEQYF
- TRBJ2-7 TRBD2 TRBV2 TGTGCCACCCGGACGGCTAGCGGCTCCTACGAGCAGTACTTC CATRTASGSYEQYF
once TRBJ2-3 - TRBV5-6 TGTGCCAGCAGCTTGAGTACTACGGATACGCAGTATTTT CASSLSTTDTQYF
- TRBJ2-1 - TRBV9 TGTGCCAGCAGCGTAGTATTCGATGAGCAGTTCTTC CASSVVFDEQFF
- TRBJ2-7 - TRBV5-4 TGTGCCAGCAGCTTATCTCGCGAGGAGGACGAGCAGTACTTC CASSLSREEDEQYF
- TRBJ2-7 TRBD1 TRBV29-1 TGCAGCGTTAGAGGACAGGCCTACGAGCAGTACTTC CSVRGQAYEQYF
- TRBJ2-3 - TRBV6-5 TGTGCCAGCAGCAGGGGACCCCTGCCCCCAGATACGCAGTATTTT CASSRGPLPPDTQYF
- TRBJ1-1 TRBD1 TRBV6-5 TGTGCCAGCAGTCTACAGGGGGAGGTGAACACTGAAGCTTTCTTT CASSLQGEVNTEAFF
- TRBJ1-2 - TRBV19 TGTGCCAGTAGTATTCCAGAGGTCCTAAATGGCTACACCTTC CASSIPEVLNGYTF
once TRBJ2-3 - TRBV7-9 TGTGCCAGCAGCTCCCTCACCGGGAGAGGCACAGATACGCAGTATTTT CASSSLTGRGTDTQYF